This passage covers 17 T cell receptor beta chains from one sample sequenced in a study of shared clonotypes between healthy human individuals. Assay used: immunoSEQ multiplex PCR; TCRdb lists only in-frame clones, some missing. The repertoire holds under 2.5 million clones, with just under 95% as singletons. The specimen was naive CD4+ T cells from PBMCs. Subset given: CD45RA+ positively selected. These TCRs come from a man aged 18 to 29 in good health. Some clones in this sample may be carry-over from other donors' samples.

The V and J genes are TRBV11-3 and TRBJ2-5; possibly TRBD2 for D (5 bases). CDR1 and CDR2 from the germline V gene are SGHNT and YENEEA. There are 14 residues in the CDR3. Trimming removed 5 bases from V and 4 bases from J, with 14 bases in between. CDR3: CASSGSSAGETQYF. Here the CDR3 DNA reads TGTGCCAGCAGCGGGAGCAGCGCGGGAGAGACCCAGTACTTC. Using reference TRBV11-3 and TRBJ2-5 for the parts outside the CDR3, the full variable domain is EAGVVQSPRYKIIEKKQPVAFWCNPISGHNTLYWYLQNLGQGPELLIRYENEEAVDDSQLPKDRFSAERLKGVDSTLKIQPAELGDSAVYLCASSGSSAGETQYFGPGTRLLVL.

V is TRBV19 and J is TRBJ1-1; TRBD1 agrees at 7 bases. This CDR3 is 13 amino acids long. Trimming took 8 bases from V and 3 from J; bases not matched to a gene: 6. CDR1 and CDR2 from the germline V gene are LNHDA and SQIVND (reference sequence). CDR3 amino acids: CASGQVRDTEAFF. The CDR3 DNA sequence: TGTGCCAGTGGACAGGTAAGGGACACTGAAGCTTTCTTT. The entire variable domain, with the rest obtained from reference TRBV19 and TRBJ1-1, is as follows: DGGITQSPKYLFRKEGQNVTLSCEQNLNHDAMYWYRQDPGQGLRLIYYSQIVNDFQKGDIAEGYSVSREKKESFPLTVTSAQKNPTAFYLCASGQVRDTEAFFGQGTRLTVV.

CDR3 in DNA: TGCGCCAGCAGCTTGGCCAGTTACTACGAGCAGTACTTC. Amino acids: CASSLASYYEQYF. The gene calls are TRBV5-1 and TRBJ2-7; D gene ambiguous. CDR3 length: 13 residues. CDR1 is SGHRS and CDR2 is YFSETQ in the germline V gene. Trimming took off 0 bases at V and 3 bases at J, with 7 bases between the two ends.

On this clone itself: Other DNA sequences in the sample encode the same CDR3. The chain combines TRBV19 with TRBJ1-2; the D is unclear. In germline, CDR1 is LNHDA, CDR2 SQIVND (reference sequence). The CDR3 is 12 residues long. The germline V and J ends were trimmed by 3 bases and 4 bases, with 6 bases remaining between them. CDR3 coding DNA: TGTGCCAGTAGTATGGTCAGCTATGGCTACACCTTC. Encoded protein: CASSMVSYGYTF.

The rearrangement uses TRBV7-2 and TRBJ1-4; tentatively, D is TRBD1 (5 bases). CDR1 SGHTA and CDR2 FQGNSA come from the germline V gene. V was shortened by 1 base and J by 6 bases, with 15 bases between the two germline ends. The CDR3 is 16 amino acids. The CDR3: CASSLELRRADEKLFF. The CDR3 DNA sequence: TGTGCCAGCAGCTTAGAACTCCGCAGGGCCGATGAAAAACTGTTTTTT.

The chain has TRBV6-1 and TRBJ2-7, with TRBD2 matching 9 bases. V lost 6 bases to trimming and J lost 0 bases; unmatched junction nucleotides: 6. From germline, CDR1 is MNHNS and CDR2 SASEGT. This CDR3 is 15 amino acids long. The CDR3 sequence is CASRETSGGSYEQYF. The CDR3 DNA sequence: TGTGCCAGCAGAGAGACTAGCGGAGGCTCCTACGAGCAGTACTTC.

The chain recombines TRBV11-2 with TRBJ1-1, with TRBD1 as a possible D gene (6 bases). Trimming took off 5 bases at V and 5 bases at J, with 15 bases between the two ends. The CDR3 totals 14 residues. Germline values: CDR1 SGHAT, CDR2 FQNNGV. The chain's CDR3 is CASSPQGRRTEAFF. CDR3 DNA sequence: TGTGCCAGCAGCCCCCAGGGGAGGCGGACTGAAGCTTTCTTT.

The gene calls are TRBV4-1 and TRBJ2-7; TRBD2 matches 8 bases. V gave up 8 bases and J gave up 0 bases; unmatched junction bases: 24. Germline-derived CDR1 and CDR2 are MGHRA and YSYEKL. The CDR3 covers 20 residues. The chain's CDR3 is CASRGRGAGGPADSSYEQYF. DNA of the CDR3: TGCGCCAGCCGCGGAAGGGGGGCGGGAGGACCTGCGGACAGCTCCTACGAGCAGTACTTC.

The rearrangement uses TRBV27 and TRBJ2-2; D is undetermined. Per the germline V gene, CDR1 is MNHEY and CDR2 is SMNVEV (reference sequence). This CDR3 comprises 16 residues. V dropped 4 bases and J dropped 0 bases, with 12 bases sitting between them. CDR3 sequence reads: CASSSDRAANTGELFF. The CDR3 DNA reads TGTGCCAGCAGTTCGGACCGCGCGGCGAACACCGGGGAGCTGTTTTTT.

The V gene is TRBV7-9, the J gene TRBJ1-5; a weak D match, TRBD1 (5 bases). The CDR3 has 17 residues. CDR1 is SEHNR and CDR2 is FQNEAQ in the germline V gene (reference sequence). V dropped 2 bases and J dropped 1 base, with 15 bases sitting between them. CDR3 in DNA: TGTGCCAGCAGCTTAACGTCCTCAGGGTGGAGCAATCAGCCCCAGCATTTT. Translation: CASSLTSSGWSNQPQHF.

The chain has TRBV2 and TRBJ2-1, with 9 nucleotides matching TRBD1. This CDR3 is built from 13 residues. Trimming cost V 8 bases and J 6 bases; bases outside gene matches: 5. In germline, CDR1 is SNHLY, CDR2 FYNNEI. The CDR3 spells CASGNRGLNEQFF. CDR3 in DNA: TGTGCCAGCGGTAACAGGGGGCTCAATGAGCAGTTCTTC.

This chain links TRBV6-5 with TRBJ2-7, with D possibly TRBD2 on 5 matching bases. The CDR3 is 13 amino acids. V was shortened by 6 bases and J by 3 bases, with 12 bases between the two germline ends. Germline V gene lookup returns CDR1 MNHEY and CDR2 SVGAGI. CDR3: CASRGYRGYEQYF. In DNA form, the CDR3 reads TGTGCCAGCAGGGGGTACCGGGGCTACGAGCAGTACTTC.

The chain combines TRBV28 with TRBJ2-1; 8 bases match TRBD2. Trimming took 8 bases from V and 6 from J; bases not matched to a gene: 9. CDR1 and CDR2 from the germline V gene are MDHEN and SYDVKM. The CDR3 has 14 amino acids. The CDR3 spells CASLGAGAGNEQFF. DNA for the CDR3: TGTGCCAGCCTGGGAGCGGGAGCTGGCAATGAGCAGTTCTTC.

In its sample, this clone was seen once. The rearrangement uses TRBV5-5 and TRBJ1-3; weak D call: TRBD1 (6 bases). There are 16 residues in the CDR3. The germline gives CDR1 SGHKS, CDR2 YYEKEE (reference sequence). The germline V and J ends were trimmed by 7 bases and 0 bases, with 17 bases remaining between them. CDR3 sequence reads: CASVKGDPLSGNTIYF. CDR3 DNA: TGTGCCAGCGTAAAGGGGGATCCACTCTCTGGAAACACCATATATTTT.

The gene calls are TRBV5-1 and TRBJ1-5; TRBD1 might be the D (6 bases). In germline, CDR1 is SGHRS, CDR2 YFSETQ. The CDR3 is made up of 13 amino acids. Trimming pared 0 bases from V and 8 bases from J, leaving 9 bases between. The CDR3 reads CASSLVRGKPQHF. In nucleotides, the CDR3 is TGCGCCAGCAGCTTGGTGAGGGGGAAGCCCCAGCATTTT.

The genes are TRBV2 and TRBJ1-5; D may be TRBD1 (5 bases). The CDR3 contains 19 residues. CDR1 and CDR2 (germline): SNHLY, FYNNEI. The V end was cut by 0 bases, the J end by 1 base, with 19 bases between. CDR3 sequence: CASSEARSGTSQSNQPQHF. CDR3 nucleotides: TGTGCCAGCAGTGAAGCGAGGTCAGGGACGTCCCAGAGCAATCAGCCCCAGCATTTT.

Turning to this clone: Other nucleotide sequences in the sample specify the same CDR3. The chain is built from TRBV5-4 and TRBJ2-1, with D uncertain. Germline CDR1 SGHNT, CDR2 YYREEE (reference sequence). The CDR3 runs to 13 residues. Trimming removed 0 bases at V and 5 bases at J, with 6 bases between. CDR3 nucleotide sequence: TGTGCCAGCAGCTTGGGGGCTAACAATGAGCAGTTCTTC. This gives the protein CASSLGANNEQFF.